This T cell receptor beta chain was profiled in a study of human T cells and chemical hapten exposure. Study background: Patients were given diphenylcyclopropenone on the scalp weekly across the approximately 25-week study.

TCRdb called the RACE reads again in MiXCR, with one record for every CDR3 protein. Of tens of thousands of distinct CDR3 sequences in the sample, 9% to 10% were seen once. Whole-study findings and limits: TCRs at a frequency above 1 in 1000 stayed unchanged with DPC sensitization. Correlating positively with patch test score were the PT1 expanded TCR counts.

Trimming left V 4 bases short and J 4 bases short, with 16 bases between. This CDR3 is built from 16 residues. Time point: patch test 3, about 24 weeks after DPC sensitization. Specified treatment: therapeutic diphenylcyclopropenone sensitization with weekly scalp DPC. In its sample, this clonotype is medium-sized. Its antigen is not known. This clonotype originated in a woman aged 35 to 49 with alopecia areata. Some clones in this sample may be carry-over from other donors' samples. The chain carries TRBV12-3 or TRBV12-4 and TRBJ1-4, with D maybe TRBD1 (5 bases). The sequenced sample was whole blood, obtained in connection with sensitization to the hapten diphenylcyclopropenone (DPC). The CDR3 DNA follows: TGTGCCAGCAGTTCCCTCTTCGGGACCAGTAATGAAAAACTGTTTTTT. Translated: CASSSLFGTSNEKLFF.